The subject of this entry is one TCR beta chain. Its target is not known. For the second PCR, which ran for about 6 to 12 cycles, a sample-barcoded 5' primer and a J-beta primer mix were used. A 12-random-nucleotide template-switch adaptor tagged each cDNA molecule. TCRdb reanalysed the 5' RACE reads using MiXCR and keeps one entry per CDR3 protein. Counted here are 1.5 million or so distinct CDR3 sequences, about 42% occurring once; the ten biggest clones make up under 5%. Trimming at V came to 4 bases and at J to 11 bases, leaving 14 bases not matched to a gene. Per germline, CDR1 SGHRS and CDR2 YFSETQ. CDR3 length: 15 residues. Every sample had a minimum of 7 million PBMCs isolated. The data derive from a study of blood T cells in healthy people across ages. Study results and caveats: Researchers said unsorted PBMCs prevented a conclusive naive versus antigen-experienced comparison. Roughly linear age-related decline in beta diversity appeared, significant by age approximately 41.

Source material: blood. The rearrangement joins TRBV5-1 to TRBJ2-5; 10 bases are a match to TRBD2. The TCR was taken from a woman between 18 and 30 years old in good health. The CDR3 DNA is TGCGCCAGCAGCGACTCTAGCGGGAGCATCTATGAGCAGTACTTC. The encoded protein is CASSDSSGSIYEQYF.